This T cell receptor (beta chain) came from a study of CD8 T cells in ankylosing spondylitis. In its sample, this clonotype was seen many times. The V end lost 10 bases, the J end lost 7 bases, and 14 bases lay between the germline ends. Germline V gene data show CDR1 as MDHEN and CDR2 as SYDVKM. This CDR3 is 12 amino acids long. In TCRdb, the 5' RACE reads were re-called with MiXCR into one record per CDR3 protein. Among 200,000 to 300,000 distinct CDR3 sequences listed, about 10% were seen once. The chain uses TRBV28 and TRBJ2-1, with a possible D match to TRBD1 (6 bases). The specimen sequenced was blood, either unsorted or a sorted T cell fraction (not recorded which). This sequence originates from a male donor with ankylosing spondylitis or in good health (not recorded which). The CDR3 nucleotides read TGTGCCACCCGGACAGATTGGAATGAGCAGTTCTTC. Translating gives CATRTDWNEQFF.